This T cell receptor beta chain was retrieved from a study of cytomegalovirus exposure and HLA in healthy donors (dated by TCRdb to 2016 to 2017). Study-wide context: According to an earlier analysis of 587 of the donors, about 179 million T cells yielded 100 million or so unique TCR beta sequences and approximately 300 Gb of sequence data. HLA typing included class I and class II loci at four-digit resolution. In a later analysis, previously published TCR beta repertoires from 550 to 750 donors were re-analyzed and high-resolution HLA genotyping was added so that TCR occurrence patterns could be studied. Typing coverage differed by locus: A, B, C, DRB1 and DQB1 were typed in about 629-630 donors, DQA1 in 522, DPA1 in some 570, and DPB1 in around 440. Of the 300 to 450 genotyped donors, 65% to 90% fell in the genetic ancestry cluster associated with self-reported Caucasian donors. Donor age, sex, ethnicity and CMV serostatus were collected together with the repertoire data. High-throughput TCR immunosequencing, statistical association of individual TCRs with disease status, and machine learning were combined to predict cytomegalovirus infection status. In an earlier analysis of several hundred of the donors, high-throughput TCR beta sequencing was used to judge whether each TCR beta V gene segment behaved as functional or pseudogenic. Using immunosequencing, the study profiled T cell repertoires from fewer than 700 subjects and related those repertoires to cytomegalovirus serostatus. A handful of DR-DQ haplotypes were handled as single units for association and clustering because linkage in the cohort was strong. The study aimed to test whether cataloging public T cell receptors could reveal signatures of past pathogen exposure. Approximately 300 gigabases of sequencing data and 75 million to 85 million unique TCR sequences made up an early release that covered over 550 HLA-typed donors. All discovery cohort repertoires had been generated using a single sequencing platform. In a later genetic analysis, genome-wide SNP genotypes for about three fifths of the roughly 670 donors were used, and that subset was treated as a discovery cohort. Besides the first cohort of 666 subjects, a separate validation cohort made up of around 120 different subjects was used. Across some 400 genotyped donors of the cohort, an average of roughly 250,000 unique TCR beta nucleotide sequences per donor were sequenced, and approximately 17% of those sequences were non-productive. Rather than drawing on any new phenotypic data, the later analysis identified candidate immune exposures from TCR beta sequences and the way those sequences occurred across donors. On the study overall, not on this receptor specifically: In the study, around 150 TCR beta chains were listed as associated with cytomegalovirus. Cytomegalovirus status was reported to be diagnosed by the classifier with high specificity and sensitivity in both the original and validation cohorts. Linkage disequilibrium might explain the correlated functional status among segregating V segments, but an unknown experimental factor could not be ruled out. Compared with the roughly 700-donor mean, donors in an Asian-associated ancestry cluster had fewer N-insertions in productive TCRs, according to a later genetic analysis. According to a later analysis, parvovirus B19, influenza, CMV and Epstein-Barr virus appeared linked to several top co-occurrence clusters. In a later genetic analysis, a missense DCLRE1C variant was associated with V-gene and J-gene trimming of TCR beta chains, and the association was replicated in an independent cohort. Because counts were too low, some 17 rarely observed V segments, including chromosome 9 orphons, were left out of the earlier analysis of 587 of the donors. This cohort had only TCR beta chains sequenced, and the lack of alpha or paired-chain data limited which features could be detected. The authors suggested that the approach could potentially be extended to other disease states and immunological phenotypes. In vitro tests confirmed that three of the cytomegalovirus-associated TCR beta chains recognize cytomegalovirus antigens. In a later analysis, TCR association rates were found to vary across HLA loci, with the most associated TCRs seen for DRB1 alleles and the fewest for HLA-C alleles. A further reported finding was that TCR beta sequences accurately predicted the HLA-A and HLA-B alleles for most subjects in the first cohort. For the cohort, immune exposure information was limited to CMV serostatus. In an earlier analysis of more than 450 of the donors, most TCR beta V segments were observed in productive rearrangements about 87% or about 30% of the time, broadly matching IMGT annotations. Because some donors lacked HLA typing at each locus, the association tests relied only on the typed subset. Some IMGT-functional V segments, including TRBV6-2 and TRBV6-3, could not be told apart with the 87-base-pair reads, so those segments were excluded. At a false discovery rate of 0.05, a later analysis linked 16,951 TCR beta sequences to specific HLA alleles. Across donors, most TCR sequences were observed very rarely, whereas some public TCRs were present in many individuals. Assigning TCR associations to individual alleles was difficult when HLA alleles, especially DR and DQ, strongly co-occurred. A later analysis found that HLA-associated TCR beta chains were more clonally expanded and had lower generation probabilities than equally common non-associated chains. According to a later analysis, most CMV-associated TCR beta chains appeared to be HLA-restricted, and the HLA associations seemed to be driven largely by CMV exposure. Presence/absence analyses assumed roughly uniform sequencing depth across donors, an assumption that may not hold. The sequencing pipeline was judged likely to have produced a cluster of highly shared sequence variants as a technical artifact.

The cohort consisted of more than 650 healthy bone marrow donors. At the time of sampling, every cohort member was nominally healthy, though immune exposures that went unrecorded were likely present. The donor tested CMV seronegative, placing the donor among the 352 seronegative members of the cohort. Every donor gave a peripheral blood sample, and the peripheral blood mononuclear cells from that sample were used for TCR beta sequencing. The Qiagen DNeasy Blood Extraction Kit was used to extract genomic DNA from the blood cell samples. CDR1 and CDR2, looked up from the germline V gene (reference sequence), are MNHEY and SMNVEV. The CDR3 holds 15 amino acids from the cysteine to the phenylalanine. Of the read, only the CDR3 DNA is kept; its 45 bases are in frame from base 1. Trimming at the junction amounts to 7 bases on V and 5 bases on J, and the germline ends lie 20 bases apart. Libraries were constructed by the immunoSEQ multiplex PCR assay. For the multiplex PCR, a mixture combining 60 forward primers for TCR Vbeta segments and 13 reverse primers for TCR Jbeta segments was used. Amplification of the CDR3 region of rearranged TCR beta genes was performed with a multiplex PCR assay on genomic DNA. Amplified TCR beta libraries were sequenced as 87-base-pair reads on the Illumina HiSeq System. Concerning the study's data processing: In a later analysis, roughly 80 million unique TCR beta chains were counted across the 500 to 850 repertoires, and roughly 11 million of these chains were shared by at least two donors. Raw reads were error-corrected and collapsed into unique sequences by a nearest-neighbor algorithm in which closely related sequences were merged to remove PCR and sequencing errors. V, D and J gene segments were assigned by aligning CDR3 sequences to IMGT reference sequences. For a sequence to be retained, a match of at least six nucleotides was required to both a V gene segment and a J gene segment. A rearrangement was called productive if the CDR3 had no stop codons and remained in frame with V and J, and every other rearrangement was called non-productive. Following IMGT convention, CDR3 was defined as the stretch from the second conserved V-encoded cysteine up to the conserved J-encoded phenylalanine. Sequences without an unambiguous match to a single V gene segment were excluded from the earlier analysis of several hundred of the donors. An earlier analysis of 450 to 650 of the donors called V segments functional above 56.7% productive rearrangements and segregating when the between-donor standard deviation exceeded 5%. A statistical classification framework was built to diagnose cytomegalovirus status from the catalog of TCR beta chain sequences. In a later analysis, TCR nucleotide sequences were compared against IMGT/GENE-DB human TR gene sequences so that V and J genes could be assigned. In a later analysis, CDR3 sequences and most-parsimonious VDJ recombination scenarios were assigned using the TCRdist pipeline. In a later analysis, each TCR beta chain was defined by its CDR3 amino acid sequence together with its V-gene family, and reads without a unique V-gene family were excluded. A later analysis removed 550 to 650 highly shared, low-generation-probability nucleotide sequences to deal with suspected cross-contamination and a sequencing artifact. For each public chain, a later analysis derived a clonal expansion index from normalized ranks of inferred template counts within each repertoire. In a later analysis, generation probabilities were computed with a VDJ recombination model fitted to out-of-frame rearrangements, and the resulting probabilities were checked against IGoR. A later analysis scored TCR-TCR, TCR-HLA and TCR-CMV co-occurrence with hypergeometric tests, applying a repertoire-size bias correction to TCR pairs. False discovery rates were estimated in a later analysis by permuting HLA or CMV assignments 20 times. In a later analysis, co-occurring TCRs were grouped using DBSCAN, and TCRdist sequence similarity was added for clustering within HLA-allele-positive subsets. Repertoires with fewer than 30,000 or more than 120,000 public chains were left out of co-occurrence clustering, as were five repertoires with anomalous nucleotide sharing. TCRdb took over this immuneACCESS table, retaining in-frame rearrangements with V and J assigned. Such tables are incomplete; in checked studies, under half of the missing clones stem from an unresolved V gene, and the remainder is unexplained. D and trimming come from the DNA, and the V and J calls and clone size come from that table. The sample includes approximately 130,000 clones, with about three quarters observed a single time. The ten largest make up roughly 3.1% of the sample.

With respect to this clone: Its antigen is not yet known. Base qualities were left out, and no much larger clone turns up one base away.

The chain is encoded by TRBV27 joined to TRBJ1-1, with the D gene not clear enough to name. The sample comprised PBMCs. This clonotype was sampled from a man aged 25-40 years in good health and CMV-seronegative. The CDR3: CASTKGDNRVTEAFF. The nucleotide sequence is TGTGCCAGCACCAAGGGAGACAATCGGGTGACTGAAGCTTTCTTT.